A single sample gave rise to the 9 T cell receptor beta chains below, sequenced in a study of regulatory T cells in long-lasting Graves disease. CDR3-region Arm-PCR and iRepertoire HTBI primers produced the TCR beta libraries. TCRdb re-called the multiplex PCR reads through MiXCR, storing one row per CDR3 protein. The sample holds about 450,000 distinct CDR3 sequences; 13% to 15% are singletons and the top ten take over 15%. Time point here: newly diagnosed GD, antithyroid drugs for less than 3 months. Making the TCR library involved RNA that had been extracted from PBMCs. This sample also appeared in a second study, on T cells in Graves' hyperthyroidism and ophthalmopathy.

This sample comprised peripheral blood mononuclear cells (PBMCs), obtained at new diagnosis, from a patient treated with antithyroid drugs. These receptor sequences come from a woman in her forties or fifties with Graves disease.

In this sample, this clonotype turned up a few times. The CDR3 bases are TGTGCCAGCAGCGTAGTCGATGGAGATACGCAGTATTTT. As protein: CASSVVDGDTQYF. This chain links TRBV9 with TRBJ2-3, with D unclear. Germline CDR1 and CDR2: SGDLS and YYNGEE. The CDR3 extends over 13 amino acids. V was shortened by 0 bases and J by 5 bases, with 7 bases between the two germline ends. Complete variable domain (other parts from reference TRBV9 and TRBJ2-3): DSGVTQTPKHLITATGQRVTLRCSPRSGDLSVYWYQQSLDQGLQFLIQYYNGEERAKGNILERFSAQQFPDLHSELNLSSLELGDSALYFCASSVVDGDTQYFGPGTRLTVL.

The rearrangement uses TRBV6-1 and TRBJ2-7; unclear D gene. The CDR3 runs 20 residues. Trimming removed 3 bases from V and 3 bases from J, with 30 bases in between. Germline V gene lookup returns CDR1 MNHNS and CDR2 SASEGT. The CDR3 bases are TGTGCCAGCAGTGAGGGTTCGGAAGGGCACGGCTTTTTCCTCTTCTACGAGCAGTACTTC. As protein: CASSEGSEGHGFFLFYEQYF.

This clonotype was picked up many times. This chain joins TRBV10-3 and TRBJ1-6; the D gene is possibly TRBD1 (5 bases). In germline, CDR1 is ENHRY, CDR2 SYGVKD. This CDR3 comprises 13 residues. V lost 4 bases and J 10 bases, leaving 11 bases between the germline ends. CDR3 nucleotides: TGTGCCATCAGTGCTACAGGACCCTCACCCCTCCACTTT. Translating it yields CAISATGPSPLHF.

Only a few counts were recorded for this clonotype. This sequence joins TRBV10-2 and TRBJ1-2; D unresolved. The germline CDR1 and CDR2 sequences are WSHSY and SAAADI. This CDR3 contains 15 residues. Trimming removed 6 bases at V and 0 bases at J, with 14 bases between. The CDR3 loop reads CASSPAEGANYGYTF. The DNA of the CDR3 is TGCGCCAGCAGCCCCGCGGAGGGCGCTAACTATGGCTACACCTTC.

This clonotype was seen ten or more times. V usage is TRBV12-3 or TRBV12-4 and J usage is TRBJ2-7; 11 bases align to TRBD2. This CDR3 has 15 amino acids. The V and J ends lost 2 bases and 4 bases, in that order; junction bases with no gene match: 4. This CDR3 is CASSLRPSGRYEQYF. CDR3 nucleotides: TGTGCCAGCAGTTTACGGCCTAGCGGGAGGTACGAGCAGTACTTC.

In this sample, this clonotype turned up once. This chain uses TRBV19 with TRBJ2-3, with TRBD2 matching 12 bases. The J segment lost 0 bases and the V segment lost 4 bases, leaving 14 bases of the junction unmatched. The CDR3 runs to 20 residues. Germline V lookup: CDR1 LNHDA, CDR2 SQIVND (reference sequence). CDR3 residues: CASSRSPGLAGFISTDTQYF. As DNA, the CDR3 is TGTGCCAGTAGTAGATCCCCGGGACTAGCGGGTTTCATAAGCACAGATACGCAGTATTTT.

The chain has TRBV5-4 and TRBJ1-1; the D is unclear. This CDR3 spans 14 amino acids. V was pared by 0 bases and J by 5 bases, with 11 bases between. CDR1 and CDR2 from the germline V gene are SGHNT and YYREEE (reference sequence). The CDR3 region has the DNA TGTGCCAGCAGCTTGGCCAGGAAGGGAACTGAAGCTTTCTTT. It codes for CASSLARKGTEAFF.

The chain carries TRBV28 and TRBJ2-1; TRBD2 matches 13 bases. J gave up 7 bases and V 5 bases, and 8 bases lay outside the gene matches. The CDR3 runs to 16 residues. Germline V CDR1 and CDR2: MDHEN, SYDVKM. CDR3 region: CASSLPGLAGENEQFF. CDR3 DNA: TGTGCCAGCAGTCTTCCCGGACTAGCGGGAGAGAATGAGCAGTTCTTC.

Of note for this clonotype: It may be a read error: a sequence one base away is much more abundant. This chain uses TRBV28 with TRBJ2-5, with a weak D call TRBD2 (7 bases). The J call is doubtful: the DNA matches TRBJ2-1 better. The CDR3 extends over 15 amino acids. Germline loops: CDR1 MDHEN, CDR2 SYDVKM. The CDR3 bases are TGTGCCAGCAGAGGGGGGGGGGAGTCGGTCGATGGGCAGTTCTTC. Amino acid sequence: CASRGGGESVDGQFF.